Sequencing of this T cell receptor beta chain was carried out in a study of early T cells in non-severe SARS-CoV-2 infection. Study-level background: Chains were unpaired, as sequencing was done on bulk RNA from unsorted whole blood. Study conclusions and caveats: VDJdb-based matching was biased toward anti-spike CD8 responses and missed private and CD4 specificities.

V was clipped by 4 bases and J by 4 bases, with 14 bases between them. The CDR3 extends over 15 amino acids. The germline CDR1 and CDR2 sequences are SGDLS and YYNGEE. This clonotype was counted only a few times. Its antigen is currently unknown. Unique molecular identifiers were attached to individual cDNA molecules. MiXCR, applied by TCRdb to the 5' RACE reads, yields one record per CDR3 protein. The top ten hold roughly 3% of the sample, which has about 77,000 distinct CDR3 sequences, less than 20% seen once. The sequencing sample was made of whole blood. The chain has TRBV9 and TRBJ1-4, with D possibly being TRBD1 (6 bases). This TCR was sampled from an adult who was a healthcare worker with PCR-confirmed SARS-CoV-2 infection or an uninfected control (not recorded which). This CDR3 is CASSLRGGYNEKLFF. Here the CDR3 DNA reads TGTGCCAGCAGCCTCAGAGGGGGGTATAATGAAAAACTGTTTTTT. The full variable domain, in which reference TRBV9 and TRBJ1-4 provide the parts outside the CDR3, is DSGVTQTPKHLITATGQRVTLRCSPRSGDLSVYWYQQSLDQGLQFLIQYYNGEERAKGNILERFSAQQFPDLHSELNLSSLELGDSALYFCASSLRGGYNEKLFFGSGTQLSVL.